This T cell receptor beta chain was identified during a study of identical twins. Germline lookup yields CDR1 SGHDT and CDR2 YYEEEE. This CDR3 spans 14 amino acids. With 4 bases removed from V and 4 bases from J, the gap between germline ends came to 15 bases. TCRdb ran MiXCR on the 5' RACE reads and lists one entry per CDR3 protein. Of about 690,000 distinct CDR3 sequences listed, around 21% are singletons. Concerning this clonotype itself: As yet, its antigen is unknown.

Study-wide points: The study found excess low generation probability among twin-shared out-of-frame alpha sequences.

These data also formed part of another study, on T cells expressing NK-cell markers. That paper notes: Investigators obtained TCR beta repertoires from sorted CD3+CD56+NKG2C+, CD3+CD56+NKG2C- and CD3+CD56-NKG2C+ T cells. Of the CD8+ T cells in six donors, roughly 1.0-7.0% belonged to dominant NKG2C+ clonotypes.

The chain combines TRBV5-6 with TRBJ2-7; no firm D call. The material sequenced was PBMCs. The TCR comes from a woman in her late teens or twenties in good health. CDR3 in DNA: TGTGCCAGCAGCCCCATCACCCGGAGTTACGAGCAGTACTTC. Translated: CASSPITRSYEQYF.